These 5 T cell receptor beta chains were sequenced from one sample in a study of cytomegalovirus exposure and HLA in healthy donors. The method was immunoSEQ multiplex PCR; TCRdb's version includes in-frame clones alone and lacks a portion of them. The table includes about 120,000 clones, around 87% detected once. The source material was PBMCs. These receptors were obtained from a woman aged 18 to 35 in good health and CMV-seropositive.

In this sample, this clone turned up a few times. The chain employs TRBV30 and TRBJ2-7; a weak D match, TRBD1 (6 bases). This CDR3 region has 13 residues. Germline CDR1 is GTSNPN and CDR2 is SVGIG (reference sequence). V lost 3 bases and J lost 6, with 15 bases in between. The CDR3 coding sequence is TGTGCCTGGAGGGCCCTACAGGGTCGCGAGCAGTACTTC. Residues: CAWRALQGREQYF.

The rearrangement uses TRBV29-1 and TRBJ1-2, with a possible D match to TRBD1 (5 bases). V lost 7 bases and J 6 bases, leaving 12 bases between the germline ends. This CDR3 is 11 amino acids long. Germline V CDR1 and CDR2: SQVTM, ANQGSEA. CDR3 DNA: TGCAGCGGCTTATTGGGGCATGGCTACACCTTC. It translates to CSGLLGHGYTF.

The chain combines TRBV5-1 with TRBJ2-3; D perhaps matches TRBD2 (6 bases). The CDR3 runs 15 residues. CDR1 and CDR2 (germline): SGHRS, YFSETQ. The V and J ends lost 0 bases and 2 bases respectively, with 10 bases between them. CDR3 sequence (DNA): TGCGCCAGCAGCTTGGCCCGGGAGTTCACAGATACGCAGTATTTT. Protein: CASSLAREFTDTQYF.

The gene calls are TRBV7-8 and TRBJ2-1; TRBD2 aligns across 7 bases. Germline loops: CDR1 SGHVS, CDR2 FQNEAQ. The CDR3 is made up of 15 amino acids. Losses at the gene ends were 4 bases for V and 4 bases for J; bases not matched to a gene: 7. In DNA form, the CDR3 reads TGTGCCAGCAGCTCGACTAGCAGTTGGTACAATGAGCAGTTCTTC. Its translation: CASSSTSSWYNEQFF. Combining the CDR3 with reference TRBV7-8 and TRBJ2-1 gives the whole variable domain GAGVSQSPRYKVAKRGQDVALRCDPISGHVSLFWYQQALGQGPEFLTYFQNEAQLDKSGLPSDRFFAERPEGSVSTLKIQRTQQEDSAVYLCASSSTSSWYNEQFFGPGTRLTVL.

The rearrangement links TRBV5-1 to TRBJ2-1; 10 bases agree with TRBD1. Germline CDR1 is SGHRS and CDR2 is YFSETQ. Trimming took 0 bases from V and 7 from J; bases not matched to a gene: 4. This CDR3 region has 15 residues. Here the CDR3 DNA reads TGCGCCAGCAGCTTGGGACAGGGGGCGGAAAATGAGCAGTTCTTC. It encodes CASSLGQGAENEQFF.